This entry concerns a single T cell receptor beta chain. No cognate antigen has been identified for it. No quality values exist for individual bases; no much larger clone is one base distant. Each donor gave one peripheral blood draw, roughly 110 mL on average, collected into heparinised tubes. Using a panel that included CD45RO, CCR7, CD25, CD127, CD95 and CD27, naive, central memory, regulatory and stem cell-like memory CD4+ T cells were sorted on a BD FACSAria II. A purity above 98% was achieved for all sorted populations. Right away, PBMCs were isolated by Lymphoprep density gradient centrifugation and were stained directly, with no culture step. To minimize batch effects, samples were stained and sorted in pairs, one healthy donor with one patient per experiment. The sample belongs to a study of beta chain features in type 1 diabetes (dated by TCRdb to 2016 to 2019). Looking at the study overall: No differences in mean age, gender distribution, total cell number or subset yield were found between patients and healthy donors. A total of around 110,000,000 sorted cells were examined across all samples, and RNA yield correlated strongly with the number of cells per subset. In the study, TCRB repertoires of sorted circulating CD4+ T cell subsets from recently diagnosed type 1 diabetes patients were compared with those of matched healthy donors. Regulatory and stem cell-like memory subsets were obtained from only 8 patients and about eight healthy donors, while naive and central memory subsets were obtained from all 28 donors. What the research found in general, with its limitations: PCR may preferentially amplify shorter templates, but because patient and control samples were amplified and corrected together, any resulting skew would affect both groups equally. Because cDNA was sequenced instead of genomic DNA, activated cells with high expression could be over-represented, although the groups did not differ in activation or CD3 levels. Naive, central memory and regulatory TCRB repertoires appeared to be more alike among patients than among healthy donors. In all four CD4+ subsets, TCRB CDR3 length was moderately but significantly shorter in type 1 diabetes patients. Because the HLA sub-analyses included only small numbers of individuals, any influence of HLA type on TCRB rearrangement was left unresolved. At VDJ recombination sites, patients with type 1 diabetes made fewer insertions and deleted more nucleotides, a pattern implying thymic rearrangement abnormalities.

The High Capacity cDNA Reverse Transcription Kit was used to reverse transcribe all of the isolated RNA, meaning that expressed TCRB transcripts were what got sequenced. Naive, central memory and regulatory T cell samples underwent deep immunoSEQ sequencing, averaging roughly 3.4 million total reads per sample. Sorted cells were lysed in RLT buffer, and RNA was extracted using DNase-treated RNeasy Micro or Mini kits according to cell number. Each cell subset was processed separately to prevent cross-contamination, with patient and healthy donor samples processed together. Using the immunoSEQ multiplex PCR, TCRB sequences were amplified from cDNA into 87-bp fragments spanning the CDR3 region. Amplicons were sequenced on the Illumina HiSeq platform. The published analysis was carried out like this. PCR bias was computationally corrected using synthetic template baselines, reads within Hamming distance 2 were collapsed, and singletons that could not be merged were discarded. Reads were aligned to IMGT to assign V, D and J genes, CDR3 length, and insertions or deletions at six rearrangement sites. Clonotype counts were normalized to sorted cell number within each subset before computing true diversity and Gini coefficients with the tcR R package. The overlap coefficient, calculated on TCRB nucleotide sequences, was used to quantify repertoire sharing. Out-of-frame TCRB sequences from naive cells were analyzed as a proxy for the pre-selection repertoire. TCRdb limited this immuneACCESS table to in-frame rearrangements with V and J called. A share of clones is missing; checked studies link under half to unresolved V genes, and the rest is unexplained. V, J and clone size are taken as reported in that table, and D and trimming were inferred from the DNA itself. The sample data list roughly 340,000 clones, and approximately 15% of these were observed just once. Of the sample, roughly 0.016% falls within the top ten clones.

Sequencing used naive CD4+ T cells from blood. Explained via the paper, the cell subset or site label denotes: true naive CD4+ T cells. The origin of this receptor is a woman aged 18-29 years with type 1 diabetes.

The CDR3 here reads CASSEVVGGPDTQYF. The DNA is as follows: TGTGCCAGCAGTGAAGTCGTAGGGGGTCCAGATACGCAGTATTTT. This chain is built from TRBV25-1 and TRBJ2-3; tentative D gene TRBD1, with 6 bases matching. Measured from the cysteine to the phenylalanine, the CDR3 is 15 residues long. Only the CDR3 part of the read is kept: 45 bases, read in frame from the first base. Trimming takes 2 bases from V and 4 bases from J, and the germline ends sit 13 bases apart. Via the germline V gene, CDR1 is MGHDK and CDR2 SYGVNS.